Following are 30 T cell receptor beta chains from one sample sequenced in a study of early T cells in non-severe SARS-CoV-2 infection. TCRdb independently ran MiXCR on the 5' RACE reads; one entry per CDR3 protein. The top ten hold about 1% of the sample, which has about 61,000 distinct CDR3 sequences, around 12% seen once. The sample here was whole blood, taken at baseline. The receptors originated from an adult who was a healthcare worker with PCR-confirmed SARS-CoV-2 infection or an uninfected control (not recorded which). The donor label of this sample is uncertain.

The table lists this clonotype with a few counts. J is TRBJ1-3 and V is TRBV12-3 or TRBV12-4, with 7 positions matching TRBD1. This CDR3 has 15 amino acids. The ends lost 5 bases at V and 0 bases at J; junction bases unmatched: 4. CDR3 residues: CASSDWDSSGNTIYF. CDR3 DNA sequence: TGTGCCAGCAGTGACTGGGACAGCTCTGGAAACACCATATATTTT.

This clonotype has at least ten counts. The chain joins TRBV20-1 to TRBJ1-1; D is unclear. Germline loops: CDR1 DFQATT, CDR2 SNEGSKA (reference sequence). The CDR3 is made up of 12 amino acids. V dropped 3 bases and J dropped 4 bases, with 9 bases sitting between them. CDR3 loop: CSASQARTEAFF. The CDR3 coding sequence is TGCAGTGCTAGTCAGGCTCGCACTGAAGCTTTCTTT.

This clonotype was seen only a few times. The rearrangement joins TRBV11-2 to TRBJ2-1; D possibly corresponds to TRBD2 (6 bases). Germline V CDR1 and CDR2: SGHAT, FQNNGV. V was pared by 1 base and J by 2 bases, with 18 bases between. The CDR3 is 18 amino acids. The CDR3 spells CASSLGPQRVLTYNEQFF. CDR3 DNA sequence: TGTGCCAGCAGCTTAGGGCCTCAGCGGGTACTAACCTACAATGAGCAGTTCTTC.

This chain connects TRBV25-1 to TRBJ1-6; weak D call: TRBD1 (5 bases). V was cut by 4 bases and J by 13 bases, with 8 bases left in between. CDR3 length equals 11 residues. The V gene's germline CDR1 is MGHDK and CDR2 SYGVNS. The CDR3 coding sequence is TGTGCCAGCAGTGTCGGGGGTCCCCTCCACTTT. Translating it yields CASSVGGPLHF.

In its sample, this clonotype was seen many times. The rearrangement uses TRBV12-3 or TRBV12-4 and TRBJ2-5, with D perhaps TRBD1 (6 bases). V was cut by 6 bases and J by 1 base, with 18 bases left in between. The CDR3 is 16 residues long. The CDR3: CASRKPGHKLQETQYF. CDR3 nucleotides: TGTGCCAGCAGGAAACCGGGACATAAACTCCAAGAGACCCAGTACTTC.

There are a few counts of this clonotype. The chain joins TRBV18 to TRBJ2-3; D not certain. From germline, CDR1 is KGHSH and CDR2 LQKENI. Trimming removed 3 bases from V and 1 base from J, with 11 bases in between. The CDR3 runs to 15 residues. The CDR3 loop is CASSPRLSGTDTQYF. CDR3 sequence (DNA): TGTGCCAGCTCACCCCGCTTATCTGGCACAGATACGCAGTATTTT.

This clonotype was seen a handful of times. This chain connects TRBV2 to TRBJ2-1; possible D gene TRBD1, 6 bases. The CDR3 totals 12 residues. V was cut by 6 bases and J by 6 bases, with 9 bases left in between. Germline V gene data show CDR1 as SNHLY and CDR2 as FYNNEI. The CDR3, as DNA: TGTGCCAGCAGCCGGACAGTCAATGAGCAGTTCTTC. Protein: CASSRTVNEQFF.

This clonotype showed up many times. The rearrangement uses TRBV27 and TRBJ2-3; 7 bases fit TRBD1. Germline values: CDR1 MNHEY, CDR2 SMNVEV (reference sequence). J was trimmed by 7 bases and V by 5 bases; bases with no gene match: 6. The CDR3 loop spans 13 amino acids. CDR3 loop: CASSPGDRNTQYF. In DNA form, the CDR3 reads TGTGCCAGCAGTCCCGGGGACAGAAATACGCAGTATTTT.

At least ten counts were recorded for this clonotype. This chain connects TRBV6-2 or TRBV6-3 to TRBJ2-5; D remains unclear. This CDR3 comprises 11 residues. Trimming cost V 2 bases and J 7 bases, with 5 bases left between them. Germline assignment: CDR1 MNHEY and CDR2 SVGEGT. In DNA form, the CDR3 reads TGTGCCAGCAGTTACCCGGGGACCCAGTACTTC. Translating gives CASSYPGTQYF.

This clonotype was counted many times. The rearrangement uses TRBV3-1 and TRBJ1-1; D is unresolved. CDR1 is LGHDT and CDR2 is YNNKEL in the germline V gene (reference sequence). The CDR3 consists of 13 residues. The V end lost 0 bases, the J end lost 5 bases, and 7 bases lay between the germline ends. CDR3 loop: CASSQDPWTEAFF. The CDR3 DNA is TGTGCCAGCAGCCAAGATCCATGGACTGAAGCTTTCTTT.

This clonotype has a handful of counts. The rearrangement links TRBV11-2 to TRBJ2-7; 7 positions agree with TRBD1. The germline CDR1 and CDR2 sequences are SGHAT and FQNNGV. The V gene end was trimmed by 6 bases and the J gene end by 0 bases; junction bases not matched to a gene: 8. This CDR3 has 15 amino acids. The CDR3 nucleotides read TGTGCCAGCAGACCACAGGGGATACCCTCCTACGAGCAGTACGTC. Amino acid sequence: CASRPQGIPSYEQYV.

There are a few counts of this clonotype. The chain links TRBV10-2 to TRBJ1-1, with D perhaps matching TRBD1 (6 bases). The CDR3 extends over 13 amino acids. The V and J ends lost 9 bases and 1 base respectively, with 12 bases between them. In germline, CDR1 is WSHSY, CDR2 SAAADI. The CDR3 sequence is CASRQQGNTEAFF. CDR3 nucleotides: TGCGCCAGTAGGCAACAGGGGAACACTGAAGCTTTCTTT.

This rearrangement joins TRBV11-2 to TRBJ2-3; possibly TRBD1 for D (5 bases). Trimming cost V 2 bases and J 7 bases, with 13 bases left between them. The germline V gene encodes CDR1 SGHAT and CDR2 FQNNGV. The CDR3 totals 14 residues. The CDR3 loop is CASSLKSDSHTQYF. For the CDR3, the DNA is TGTGCCAGCAGCTTAAAGTCCGACAGTCATACGCAGTATTTT.

The chain links TRBV7-2 to TRBJ1-2; tentatively, D is TRBD1 (5 bases). This CDR3 comprises 15 residues. Germline V gene lookup returns CDR1 SGHTA and CDR2 FQGNSA. V was trimmed by 5 bases and J by 0 bases, leaving 13 bases between them. This chain's CDR3 is CASSRMTAANYGYTF. CDR3 DNA: TGTGCCAGCAGCCGTATGACAGCGGCTAACTATGGCTACACCTTC.

CDR3: CASSYEQANSNQPQHF. In nucleotides, the CDR3 is TGTGCCAGCAGTTACGAACAAGCGAATAGCAATCAGCCCCAGCATTTT. This chain joins TRBV6-6 and TRBJ1-5; D unclear. The CDR3 is made up of 16 amino acids. Germline assignment: CDR1 MNHNY and CDR2 SVGAGI (reference sequence). Trimming pared 2 bases from V and 0 bases from J, leaving 11 bases between.

This clonotype was seen many times. The rearrangement joins TRBV10-3 to TRBJ1-2; D unclear. The CDR3 covers 14 residues. Germline CDR1 is ENHRY and CDR2 is SYGVKD. V dropped 2 bases and J dropped 6 bases, with 13 bases sitting between them. The CDR3 sequence is CAISEGARDNGYTF. In DNA form, the CDR3 reads TGTGCCATCAGTGAGGGCGCGCGAGACAATGGCTACACCTTC.

This clonotype was seen repeatedly, ten times or more. The gene calls are TRBV6-1 and TRBJ2-2; D unresolved. Per the germline V gene, CDR1 is MNHNS and CDR2 is SASEGT. The germline V and J ends were trimmed by 6 bases and 5 bases, with 7 bases remaining between them. The CDR3 runs to 12 residues. The DNA for the CDR3 is TGTGCCAGCAGGGTTTTTACCGGGGAGCTGTTTTTT. It is translated as CASRVFTGELFF.

In its sample, this clonotype was seen a few times. The J gene is TRBJ1-4, the V gene TRBV18; possible D gene TRBD1, 6 bases. V was shortened by 3 bases and J by 2 bases, with 10 bases between the two germline ends. There are 15 residues in the CDR3. Germline V gene sequence: CDR1 KGHSH, CDR2 LQKENI. CDR3 residues: CASSPDQGTNEKLFF. The CDR3 nucleotides read TGTGCCAGCTCACCGGACCAGGGGACTAATGAAAAACTGTTTTTT.

This clonotype was counted between two and nine times. J is TRBJ2-1 and V is TRBV7-3; D gene uncertain. Germline V gene sequence: CDR1 SGHTA, CDR2 FQGTGA. Trimming left V 2 bases short and J 8 bases short, with 19 bases between. The CDR3 totals 16 residues. The CDR3: CASSLDASAPTHEQFF. For the CDR3, the DNA is TGTGCCAGCAGCTTAGACGCTAGTGCGCCCACCCATGAGCAGTTCTTC.

Ten or more counts support this clonotype. This chain joins TRBV12-3 or TRBV12-4 and TRBJ1-1; 9 bases agree with TRBD1. V trimming: 5 bases; J trimming: 5 bases; junction bases outside the gene matches: 6. This CDR3 is built from 14 residues. DNA of the CDR3: TGTGCCAGCAGTGCGCTGACAGGGGGTACTGAAGCTTTCTTT. It translates to CASSALTGGTEAFF.

This clonotype appeared many times. This chain uses TRBV11-3 with TRBJ2-2; no definite D call. This CDR3 region has 13 residues. Between the trimmed V and J ends, which lost 4 bases and 4 bases, there was a span of 7 bases. Germline V gene data show CDR1 as SGHNT and CDR2 as YENEEA. This CDR3 reads CASSSISTGELFF. CDR3 nucleotides: TGTGCCAGCAGCTCCATAAGCACCGGGGAGCTGTTTTTT. Together with reference TRBV11-3 and TRBJ2-2, the CDR3 gives the full variable domain: EAGVVQSPRYKIIEKKQPVAFWCNPISGHNTLYWYLQNLGQGPELLIRYENEEAVDDSQLPKDRFSAERLKGVDSTLKIQPAELGDSAVYLCASSSISTGELFFGEGSRLTVL.

The chain has TRBV12-3 or TRBV12-4 and TRBJ2-5, with 9 bases fitting TRBD1. The J segment lost 2 bases and the V segment lost 6 bases, leaving 7 bases of the junction unmatched. This CDR3 has 15 amino acids. The CDR3 DNA is TGTGCCAGCAGACCCGGGACAGGGCGACAAGAGACCCAGTACTTC. Residues: CASRPGTGRQETQYF.

The chain uses TRBV19 and TRBJ2-2, with TRBD1 as a possible D gene (6 bases). The CDR3 covers 16 residues. Trimming removed 5 bases from V and 1 base from J, with 14 bases in between. Germline CDR1 reads LNHDA; CDR2 reads SQIVND (reference sequence). The CDR3 reads CASSPGHSLNTGELFF. The CDR3 nucleotides read TGTGCCAGTAGTCCGGGACACTCCTTGAACACCGGGGAGCTGTTTTTT.

In its sample, this clonotype was seen a few times. The CDR3 DNA is TGCAGTGCTGGACGGACTAGCGGGGACGGGACCCAGTACTTC. Amino acids: CSAGRTSGDGTQYF. V and J are TRBV20-1 and TRBJ2-5, with TRBD2 matching over 12 bases. The CDR3 is 14 amino acids. CDR1 DFQATT and CDR2 SNEGSKA come from the germline V gene (reference sequence). Trimming removed 5 bases from V and 7 bases from J; junction bases left unmatched: 8.

This clonotype was detected only a few times. The V gene is TRBV27, the J gene TRBJ1-2, with D tentatively TRBD1 (6 bases). This CDR3 region has 14 residues. Germline CDR1 MNHEY, CDR2 SMNVEV (reference sequence). V gave up 2 bases and J gave up 7 bases, with 14 bases separating them. The chain's CDR3 is CASSLGYQGSGYTF. Here the CDR3 DNA reads TGTGCCAGCAGTTTAGGATACCAGGGGAGTGGCTACACCTTC.

The J gene is TRBJ2-4, the V gene TRBV18, with a weak D call TRBD1 (6 bases). This CDR3 is 14 amino acids long. CDR1 is KGHSH and CDR2 is LQKENI in the germline V gene. The V end lost 0 bases, the J end lost 14 bases, and 17 bases lay between the germline ends. This CDR3 is CASSPPGQPGREYF. The CDR3 bases are TGTGCCAGCTCACCACCAGGACAGCCGGGCAGAGAGTACTTC.

J is TRBJ1-3 and V is TRBV20-1; weak D call: TRBD1 (6 bases). CDR1 is DFQATT and CDR2 is SNEGSKA in the germline V gene (reference sequence). The CDR3 runs 14 residues. V was shortened by 5 bases and J by 3 bases, with 14 bases between the two germline ends. CDR3 nucleotides: TGCAGTGCTCTCTGGGGGCAGAGTGGAAACACCATATATTTT. Amino acids: CSALWGQSGNTIYF.

This clonotype was seen just once. J is TRBJ1-2 and V is TRBV7-9; D gene uncertain. V was cut by 1 base and J by 5 bases, with 11 bases left in between. Germline values: CDR1 SEHNR, CDR2 FQNEAQ (reference sequence). The CDR3 loop spans 14 amino acids. The CDR3 sequence is CASSLEGSYYGYTF. CDR3 DNA: TGTGCCAGCAGCTTAGAAGGGAGCTATTATGGCTACACCTTC.

The sample holds many counts of this clonotype. The chain is built from TRBV9 and TRBJ1-6; no definite D call. With 0 bases removed from V and 8 bases from J, the gap between germline ends came to 15 bases. The germline V gene encodes CDR1 SGDLS and CDR2 YYNGEE. This CDR3 is 16 amino acids long. CDR3 nucleotide sequence: TGTGCCAGCAGCGTAGCAGCGGGAGGGATTGATTCACCCCTCCACTTT. This encodes CASSVAAGGIDSPLHF.

This clonotype was found a few times. V is TRBV3-1 and J is TRBJ2-7; 7 bases match TRBD1. The CDR3 consists of 14 residues. Losses at the gene ends were 2 bases for V and 2 bases for J; bases not matched to a gene: 3. The V gene's germline CDR1 is LGHDT and CDR2 YNNKEL (reference sequence). The chain's CDR3 is CASSQFDRAYEQYV. The CDR3 DNA follows: TGTGCCAGCAGCCAATTTGACAGGGCCTACGAGCAGTACGTC.